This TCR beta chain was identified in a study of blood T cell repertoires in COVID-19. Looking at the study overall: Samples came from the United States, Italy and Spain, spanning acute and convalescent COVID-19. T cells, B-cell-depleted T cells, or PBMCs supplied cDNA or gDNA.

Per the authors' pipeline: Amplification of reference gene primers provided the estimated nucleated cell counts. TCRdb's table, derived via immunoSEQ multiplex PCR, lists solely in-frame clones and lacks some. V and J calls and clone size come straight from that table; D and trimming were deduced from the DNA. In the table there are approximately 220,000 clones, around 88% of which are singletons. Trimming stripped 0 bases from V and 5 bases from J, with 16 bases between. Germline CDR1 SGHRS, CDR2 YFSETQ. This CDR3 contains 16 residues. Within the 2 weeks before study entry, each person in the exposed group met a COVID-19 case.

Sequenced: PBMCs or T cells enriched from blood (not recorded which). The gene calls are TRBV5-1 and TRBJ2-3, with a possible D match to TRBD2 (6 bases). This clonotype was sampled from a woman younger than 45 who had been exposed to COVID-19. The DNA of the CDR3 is TGCGCCAGCAGCTTGGATGGGACTTCGGGGGTAGATACGCAGTATTTT. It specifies CASSLDGTSGVDTQYF.